The 8 T cell receptor beta chains reported below all come from one sample, sequenced in a study of radiotherapy plus CTLA-4 blockade in lung cancer (dated by TCRdb to 2017 to 2018). Receptor amplification or capture employed the immunoSEQ multiplex PCR assay. TCRdb stores this immuneACCESS table with in-frame sequences only. Part of the clones is absent; in the studies checked, under half of the shortfall reflects unresolved V genes, and no reason is known for the rest. The sample table holds about 120,000 clones, of which around 89% were seen once. The ten largest clones capture approximately 6.6% of the sample. Sequencing was performed on peripheral blood, taken from a patient treated with radiotherapy plus ipilimumab. The receptors here all came from a human donor with non-small cell lung cancer that progressed on radiotherapy plus ipilimumab.

This chain uses TRBV2 with TRBJ1-4; D not resolved. Trimming took 7 bases from V and 4 from J, leaving 10 bases between them. This CDR3 comprises 13 residues. Per the germline V gene, CDR1 is SNHLY and CDR2 is FYNNEI. CDR3 sequence (DNA): TGTGCCAGCATATCGGGTGTTAATGAAAAACTGTTTTTT. This gives the protein CASISGVNEKLFF.

The genes are TRBV6-5 and TRBJ2-3, with 7 bases identical to TRBD1. The CDR3 contains 14 residues. Germline V gene lookup returns CDR1 MNHEY and CDR2 SVGAGI. V shed 6 bases and J 4 bases; nucleotides not matched to a gene: 7. The CDR3 here is CASRSDRAADTQYF. CDR3 DNA sequence: TGTGCCAGCAGATCTGACAGGGCGGCAGATACGCAGTATTTT.

The rearrangement links TRBV6-1 to TRBJ2-1; TRBD2 agrees at 11 bases. The CDR3 consists of 14 residues. CDR1 is MNHNS and CDR2 is SASEGT in the germline V gene. V was pared by 2 bases and J by 13 bases, with 7 bases of the junction left unmatched. CDR3 residues: CASSEFASGRSQFF. CDR3 DNA sequence: TGTGCCAGCAGTGAATTCGCTAGCGGGAGGAGCCAGTTCTTC.

The J gene is TRBJ1-2, the V gene TRBV15; 9 bases match TRBD1. V lost 5 bases and J lost 4; bases outside the gene matches: 5. The CDR3 has 14 residues. Germline assignment: CDR1 LNHNV and CDR2 YYDKDF (reference sequence). The CDR3 coding sequence is TGTGCCACCAGCGAGCGGACAGGGGCCTATGGCTACACCTTC. Residues: CATSERTGAYGYTF.

The V gene is TRBV5-1, the J gene TRBJ2-2; D call uncertain. The length of the CDR3 is 13 residues. The V end was cut by 0 bases, the J end by 8 bases, with 8 bases between. The germline V gene encodes CDR1 SGHRS and CDR2 YFSETQ. CDR3 DNA sequence: TGCGCCAGCAGCTTGGCTTCTATGGGGGAGCTGTTTTTT. Its protein product is CASSLASMGELFF.

V usage is TRBV11-3 and J usage is TRBJ2-3; 10 bases align to TRBD1. Per germline, CDR1 SGHNT and CDR2 YENEEA. This CDR3 region has 15 residues. V shed 4 bases, J shed 5 bases, and the junction held 6 bases outside the gene matches. CDR3 protein: CASSSDRGRGDTQYF. The CDR3 DNA sequence: TGTGCCAGCAGCTCTGACAGGGGGCGCGGAGATACGCAGTATTTT.

The chain combines TRBV7-9 with TRBJ2-1, with D possibly being TRBD1 (5 bases). From germline, CDR1 is SEHNR and CDR2 FQNEAQ (reference sequence). This CDR3 is 13 amino acids long. Trimming pared 2 bases from V and 6 bases from J, leaving 8 bases between. DNA for the CDR3: TGTGCCAGCAGCTTAAGTAGGGGCAATGAGCAGTTCTTC. Protein: CASSLSRGNEQFF.

V is TRBV7-9 and J is TRBJ2-2; perhaps TRBD2 as D (6 bases). Germline CDR1 SEHNR, CDR2 FQNEAQ (reference sequence). CDR3 length: 15 residues. The germline V and J ends were trimmed by 6 bases and 2 bases, with 13 bases remaining between them. CDR3 in amino acids: CASRTSGPNTGELFF. For the CDR3, the DNA is TGTGCCAGCAGGACAAGCGGGCCCAACACCGGGGAGCTGTTTTTT.